Given below is one T cell receptor beta chain in context. Its target is unknown. Roughly 2.2 micrograms of genomic DNA from cryopreserved PBMCs went into TCR beta libraries. Trimming took off 3 bases at V and 4 bases at J, with 14 bases between the two ends. CDR3 length equals 15 residues. Looked up from germline, CDR1 is SGHTA and CDR2 is FQGNSA. The record originates from a study of cytotoxic CD8 clonotypes in ibrutinib-treated CLL. Study-wide context: Response sampling came at median approximately a year of treatment, ranging roughly 6 to 40 months.

Whole-study results and caveats: Sampling times, which were not matched between the groups, differed between sustained-remission patients and progressing patients. Clonality correlated strongly with circulating CD8+ T cells and exceeded age-matched healthy donors at baseline.

The table came from immunoSEQ multiplex PCR; TCRdb's copy has only in-frame clones and leaves some out. The sample has roughly 180,000 clones; less than 85% are singletons. The clonotype was recovered from a human donor with chronic lymphocytic leukemia. The starting material was PBMCs, obtained after 24 months of ibrutinib treatment. The rearrangement joins TRBV7-2 to TRBJ2-3; no clear D gene. CDR3 residues: CASSFLVEVADTQYF. Here the CDR3 DNA reads TGTGCCAGCAGCTTTTTAGTTGAAGTAGCAGATACGCAGTATTTT.